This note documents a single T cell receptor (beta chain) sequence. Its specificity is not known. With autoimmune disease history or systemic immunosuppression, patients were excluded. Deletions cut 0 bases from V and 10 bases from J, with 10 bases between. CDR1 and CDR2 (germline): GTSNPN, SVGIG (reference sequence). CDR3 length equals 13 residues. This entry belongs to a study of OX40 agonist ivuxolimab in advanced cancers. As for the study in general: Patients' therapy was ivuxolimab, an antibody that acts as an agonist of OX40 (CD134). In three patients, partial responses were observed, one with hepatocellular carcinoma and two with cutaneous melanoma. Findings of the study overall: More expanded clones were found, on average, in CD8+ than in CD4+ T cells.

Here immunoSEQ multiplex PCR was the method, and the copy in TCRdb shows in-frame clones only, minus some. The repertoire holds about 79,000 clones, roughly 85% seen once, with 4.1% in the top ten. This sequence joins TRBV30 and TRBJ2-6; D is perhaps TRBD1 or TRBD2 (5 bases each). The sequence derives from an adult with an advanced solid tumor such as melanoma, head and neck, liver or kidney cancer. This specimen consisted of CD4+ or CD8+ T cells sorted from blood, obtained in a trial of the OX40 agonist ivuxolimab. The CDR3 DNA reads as TGTGCCTGGAGTGTTCAGGGAGTAAACGTCCTGACTTTC. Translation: CAWSVQGVNVLTF.